Below, one TCR beta chain is given with its context. The target antigen is unknown. Sample time point: newly diagnosed GD, antithyroid drugs for less than 3 months. Following extraction of RNA from PBMCs, that RNA was used to make the TCR library. An endocrinology department in Xi'an, China, supplied the patients. CDR1 is LNHDA, CDR2 SQIVND, per germline (reference sequence). There are 14 residues in the CDR3. Germline trimming cut 6 bases from V and 6 bases from J; bases unmatched to any gene: 6. This sample is drawn from a study of regulatory T cells in long-lasting Graves disease. Study-level results: Repertoires from persistent disease leaned toward TRBV28, TRBJ1-2 and TRBJ2-5. Patients with persistent Graves' had lower TCR diversity than newly diagnosed patients. Accuracy was perhaps lowered by the small sample size.

Both iRepertoire HTBI primers and Arm-PCR of CDR3 regions were used to build the TCR beta libraries. MiXCR, applied by TCRdb to the multiplex PCR reads, yields one record per CDR3 protein. The profile shows some 250,000 distinct CDR3 sequences, around 19% of them singletons. The sequence was obtained from a female donor with Graves disease. J is TRBJ2-2 and V is TRBV19; 8 bases are shared with TRBD1. Sequences were derived from peripheral blood mononuclear cells (PBMCs), sampled at new diagnosis, from a patient treated with antithyroid drugs. CDR3 DNA: TGTGCCAGTAGCCGGGACAGGTATTCCGGGGAGCTGTTTTTT. Protein product: CASSRDRYSGELFF. Looking up the rest from reference TRBV19 and TRBJ2-2 gives the full variable domain: DGGITQSPKYLFRKEGQNVTLSCEQNLNHDAMYWYRQDPGQGLRLIYYSQIVNDFQKGDIAEGYSVSREKKESFPLTVTSAQKNPTAFYLCASSRDRYSGELFFGEGSRLTVL.